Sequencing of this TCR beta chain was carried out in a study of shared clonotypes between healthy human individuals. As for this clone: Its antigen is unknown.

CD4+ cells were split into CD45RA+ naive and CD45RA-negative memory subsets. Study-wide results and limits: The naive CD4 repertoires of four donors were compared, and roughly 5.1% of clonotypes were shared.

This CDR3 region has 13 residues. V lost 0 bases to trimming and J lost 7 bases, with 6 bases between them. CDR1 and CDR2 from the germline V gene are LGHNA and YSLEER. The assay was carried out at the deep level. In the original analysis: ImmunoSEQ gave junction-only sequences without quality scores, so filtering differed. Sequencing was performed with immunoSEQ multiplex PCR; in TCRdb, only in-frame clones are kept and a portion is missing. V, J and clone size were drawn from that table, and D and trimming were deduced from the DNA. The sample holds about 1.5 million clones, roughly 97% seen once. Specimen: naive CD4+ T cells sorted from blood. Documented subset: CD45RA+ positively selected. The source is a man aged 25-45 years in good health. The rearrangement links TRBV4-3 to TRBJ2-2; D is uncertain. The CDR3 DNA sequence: TGCGCCAGCAGCCAAGATGGGGTCGGGGAGCTGTTTTTT. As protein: CASSQDGVGELFF.